This T cell receptor (beta chain) was identified during a study of CD8 T cells in Susac syndrome. Reverse transcription of roughly 0.45 to 1 ug RNA used random hexamers. The CDR3 of TCR beta was amplified by immunoSEQ multiplex PCR across 54 Vbeta and 13 Jbeta. TCRdb ran MiXCR on the immunoSEQ multiplex PCR reads and lists one entry per CDR3 protein. The sample records roughly 67,000 distinct CDR3 sequences, about 95% being singletons. V shed 6 bases and J shed 5 bases, with 16 bases lying between them. This CDR3 spans 14 amino acids. Germline assignment: CDR1 SNHLY and CDR2 FYNNEI. From blood CD8+ and CD4+ T cells, the TCR beta chain was sequenced. In contrast to the negatively isolated CD8+ and CD4+ T cells, TEMRA cells were FACS-enriched.

This clonotype was obtained from a human donor with multiple sclerosis. Sequenced: CD8+ T cells from PBMCs. The J gene is TRBJ2-5, the V gene TRBV2; D uncertain. CDR3 nucleotides: TGTGCCAGCAGCCTACAGCCGTTCGCGGAGACCCAGTACTTC. Amino acids: CASSLQPFAETQYF.